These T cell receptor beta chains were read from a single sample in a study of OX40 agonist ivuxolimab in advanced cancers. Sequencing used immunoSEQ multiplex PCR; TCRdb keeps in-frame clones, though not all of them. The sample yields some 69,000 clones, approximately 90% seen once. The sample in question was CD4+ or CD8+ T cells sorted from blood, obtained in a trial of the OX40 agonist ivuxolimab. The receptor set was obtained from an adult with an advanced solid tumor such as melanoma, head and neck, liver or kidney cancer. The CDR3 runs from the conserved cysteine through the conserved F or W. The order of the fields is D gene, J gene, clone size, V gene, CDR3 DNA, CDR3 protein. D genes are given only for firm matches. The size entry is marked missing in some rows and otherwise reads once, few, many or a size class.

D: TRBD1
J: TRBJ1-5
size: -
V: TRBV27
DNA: TGTGCCAGCAGTTTGGGACAGGGGCAGCCCCAGCATTTT
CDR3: CASSLGQGQPQHF

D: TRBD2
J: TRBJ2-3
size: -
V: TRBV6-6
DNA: TGTGCCAGCAGTTACTCGCTAGCGGGAGGGCAGGATACGCAGTATTTT
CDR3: CASSYSLAGGQDTQYF

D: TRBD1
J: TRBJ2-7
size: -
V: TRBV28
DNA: TGTGCCAGCAGTTTATCACGGGACAGGGCATCCTACGAGCAGTACTTC
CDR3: CASSLSRDRASYEQYF

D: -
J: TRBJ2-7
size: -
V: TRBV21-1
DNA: TGTGCCAGCAGCAGGGACAGGAATGATTATGAGCAGTACTTC
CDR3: CASSRDRNDYEQYF

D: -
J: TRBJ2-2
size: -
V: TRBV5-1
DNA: TGCGCCAGCAGCTTCCCCGGGGAGCTGTTTTTT
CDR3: CASSFPGELFF

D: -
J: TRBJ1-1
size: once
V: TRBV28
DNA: TGTGCCAGCAGTTTAGGGCAGAGGGGCACTGAAGCTTTCTTT
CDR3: CASSLGQRGTEAFF

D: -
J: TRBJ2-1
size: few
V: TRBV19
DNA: TGTGCCAGTAGTATCAGACAGCACTCCTACAATGAGCAGTTCTTC
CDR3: CASSIRQHSYNEQFF

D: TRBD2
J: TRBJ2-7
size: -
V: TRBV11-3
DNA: TGTGCCAGCAGCTATCGGGGGGACGAGCAGTACTTC
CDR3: CASSYRGDEQYF

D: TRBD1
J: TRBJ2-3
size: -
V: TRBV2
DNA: TGTGCCAGCAGGGGGGACAGGGGGAATACGCAGTATTTT
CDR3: CASRGDRGNTQYF

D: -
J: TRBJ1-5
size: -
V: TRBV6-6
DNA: TGTGCCAGCAGTTCCCGGATAGGACAGCCCCAGCATTTT
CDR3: CASSSRIGQPQHF

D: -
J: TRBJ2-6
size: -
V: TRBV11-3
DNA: TGTGCCAGCAGCTTAACAGGGACTGGGGCCAACGTCCTGACTTTC
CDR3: CASSLTGTGANVLTF

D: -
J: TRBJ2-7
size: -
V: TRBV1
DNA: TGCACCAGCAGCCAGCGGGGACTAGCGGCTTACGAGCAGTACTTC
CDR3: CTSSQRGLAAYEQYF

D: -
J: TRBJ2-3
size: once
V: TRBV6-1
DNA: TGTGCCAGCAGTGACGGGAGCACAGATACGCAGTATTTT
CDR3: CASSDGSTDTQYF

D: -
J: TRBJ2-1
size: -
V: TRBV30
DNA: TGTGCCTGGAGTAAGACCGGGACTTTAAATGAGCAGTTCTTC
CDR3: CAWSKTGTLNEQFF

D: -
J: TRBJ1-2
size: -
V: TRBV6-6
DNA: TGTGCCAGCAGTTACTACGAGGCGGCGAATGGCTACACCTTC
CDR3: CASSYYEAANGYTF

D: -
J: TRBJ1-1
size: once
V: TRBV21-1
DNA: TGTGCCAGCAGCAAAGAAGGCGGGACAGGGGATCGGGTGAACACTGAAGCTTTCTTT
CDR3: CASSKEGGTGDRVNTEAFF

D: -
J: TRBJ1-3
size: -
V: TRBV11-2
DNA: TGTGCCAGCAGCCCACGGGGAAACACCATATATTTT
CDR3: CASSPRGNTIYF

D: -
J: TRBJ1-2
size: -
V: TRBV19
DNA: TGTGCCAGTAGTATCCCGGGAATTAACTATGGCTACACCTTC
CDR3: CASSIPGINYGYTF

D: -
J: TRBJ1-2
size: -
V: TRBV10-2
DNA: TGCGCCAGCTCCGGGCCCTATGGCTACACCTTC
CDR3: CASSGPYGYTF

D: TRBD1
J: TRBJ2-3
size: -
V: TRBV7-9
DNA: TGTGCCAGCAGCCAAACAGGGGTAGATACGCAGTATTTT
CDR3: CASSQTGVDTQYF

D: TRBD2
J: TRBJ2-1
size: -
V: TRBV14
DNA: TGTGCCAGCAGCCAAAATAGCGGGAGGGTTGGCAATGAGCAGTTCTTC
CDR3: CASSQNSGRVGNEQFF

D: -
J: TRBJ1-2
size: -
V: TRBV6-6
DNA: TGTGCCAGCAGTTCTGGCTATGGCTACACCTTC
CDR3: CASSSGYGYTF

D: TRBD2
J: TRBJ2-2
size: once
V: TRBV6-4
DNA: TGTGCCAGCAGTGCGAGCGGGACGGGGGAGCTGTTTTTT
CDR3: CASSASGTGELFF

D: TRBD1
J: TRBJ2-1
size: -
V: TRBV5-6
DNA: TGTGCCAGCAGCTTATACCGACAGGGGTCCTACAATGAGCAGTTCTTC
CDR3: CASSLYRQGSYNEQFF

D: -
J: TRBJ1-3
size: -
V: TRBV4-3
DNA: TGCGCCAGCAGCCAGGAACAATATTCTGGAAACACCATATATTTT
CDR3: CASSQEQYSGNTIYF

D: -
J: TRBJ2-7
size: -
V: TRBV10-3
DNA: TGTGCCATCAGGTCCAGCGGAGGGGGACTCTACGAGCAGTACTTC
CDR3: CAIRSSGGGLYEQYF

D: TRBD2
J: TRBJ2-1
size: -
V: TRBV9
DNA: TGTGCCAGCAGCTTCAGACTAGCCCCAGCCAATGAGCAGTTCTTC
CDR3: CASSFRLAPANEQFF

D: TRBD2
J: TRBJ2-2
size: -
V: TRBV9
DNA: TGTGCCAGCAGCGTAGAAGGGCGGGAGGGCCGGATCGGGGAGCTGTTTTTT
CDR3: CASSVEGREGRIGELFF

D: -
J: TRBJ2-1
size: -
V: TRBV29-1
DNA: TGCAGCGTTGTGTCGGGAGTGAGTTTCAATGAGCAGTTCTTC
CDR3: CSVVSGVSFNEQFF

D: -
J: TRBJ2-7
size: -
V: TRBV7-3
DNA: TGTGCCAGCAGCTTATCAACCGGGACCCAGCACGAGCAGTACTTC
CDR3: CASSLSTGTQHEQYF

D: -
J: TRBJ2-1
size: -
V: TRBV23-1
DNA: TGCGCCAGCAGTAATACCGGGACCCAGCAGTTCTTC
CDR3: CASSNTGTQQFF

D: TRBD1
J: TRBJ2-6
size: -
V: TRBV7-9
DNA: TGTGCCAGCAGCGTGGACAGGGGGCGAGCTGGGGCCAACGTCCTGACTTTC
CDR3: CASSVDRGRAGANVLTF